A single sample gave rise to the 20 T cell receptor beta chains below, sequenced in a study of blood T cell repertoires in COVID-19. Method: immunoSEQ multiplex PCR; TCRdb's copy keeps in-frame clones and lacks some. This table has 200,000 to 250,000 clones, more than 65% appearing once. Material for sequencing was peripheral blood. The receptors were sampled from a woman of 80 years or more with acute or convalescent COVID-19.

The chain is built from TRBV3-1 (or the pseudogene TRBV3-2) and TRBJ2-5; possible D gene TRBD1, 5 bases. Trimming took off 4 bases at V and 0 bases at J, with 12 bases between the two ends. This CDR3 spans 15 amino acids. Germline loops: CDR1 LGHDT, CDR2 YNNKEL (reference sequence). The CDR3 here is CASSRGQLYQETQYF. The DNA of the CDR3 is TGTGCCAGCAGCCGCGGACAACTGTACCAAGAGACCCAGTACTTC.

The chain couples TRBV10-3 to TRBJ1-2; 9 bases match TRBD1. Unmatched junction bases numbered 7, after V lost 7 bases and J lost 4 bases. The CDR3 spans 14 residues. Germline CDR1 and CDR2: ENHRY and SYGVKD. In nucleotides, the CDR3 is TGTGCCATCACTTCGGGACAGGGAGGCTATGGCTACACCTTC. It specifies CAITSGQGGYGYTF.

This chain connects TRBV5-1 to TRBJ1-1; no firm D call. Germline CDR1 SGHRS, CDR2 YFSETQ. The CDR3 is made up of 14 amino acids. The V end lost 3 bases, the J end lost 1 base, and 10 bases lay between the germline ends. In DNA form, the CDR3 reads TGCGCCAGCAGCTCCTGGGGAGGGAACACTGAAGCTTTCTTT. Its protein is CASSSWGGNTEAFF.

This clone showed up just once. The rearrangement links TRBV5-6 to TRBJ2-1, with D hard to call. Germline lookup yields CDR1 SGHDT and CDR2 YYEEEE. CDR3 length: 15 amino acids. V lost 1 base to trimming and J lost 2 bases, with 10 bases between them. CDR3 protein: CASSLLGDPYNEQFF. CDR3 DNA: TGTGCCAGCAGCTTGTTGGGCGATCCCTACAATGAGCAGTTCTTC.

The chain uses TRBV7-6 and TRBJ1-6, with no clear D. The CDR3 contains 16 residues. The germline V gene has CDR1 SGHVS and CDR2 FNYEAQ. Between the trimmed V and J ends, which lost 5 bases and 0 bases, there was a span of 11 bases. The CDR3 here is CASSPTSSSYNSPLHF. The CDR3 nucleotides read TGTGCCAGCAGCCCTACCTCCTCCTCCTATAATTCACCCCTCCACTTT.

The chain has TRBV19 and TRBJ1-1; D perhaps matches TRBD1 (6 bases). This CDR3 is built from 14 residues. Germline V lookup: CDR1 LNHDA, CDR2 SQIVND (reference sequence). V lost 0 bases to trimming and J lost 4 bases, with 9 bases between them. The CDR3 is CASSIEQGFTEAFF. Here the CDR3 DNA reads TGTGCCAGTAGTATAGAACAGGGTTTCACTGAAGCTTTCTTT.

This clone was counted a few times. This chain joins TRBV19 and TRBJ1-2, with TRBD1 matching over 7 bases. The germline V gene encodes CDR1 LNHDA and CDR2 SQIVND (reference sequence). The length of the CDR3 is 18 residues. The ends lost 3 bases at V and 3 bases at J; junction bases unmatched: 16. In DNA, the CDR3 is TGTGCCAGTAGTATCGATTTCTCCTCTGGGACAGCATACTATGGCTACACCTTC. Protein sequence: CASSIDFSSGTAYYGYTF.

The chain recombines TRBV24-1 with TRBJ1-1, with TRBD1 identical over 7 bases. The CDR3 length is 14 residues. V trimming: 9 bases; J trimming: 5 bases; junction bases outside the gene matches: 11. Per the germline V gene, CDR1 is KGHDR and CDR2 is SFDVKD. DNA for the CDR3: TGTGCCACCTCTGAGGGGGCAGGGAGGACTGAAGCTTTCTTT. Its protein is CATSEGAGRTEAFF.

Here the CDR3 DNA reads TGTGCCAGCACTCCGACAGGGGGTCTGAACACTGAAGCTTTCTTT. Translated: CASTPTGGLNTEAFF. The genes are TRBV6-5 and TRBJ1-1; 9 nucleotides agree with TRBD1. CDR1 and CDR2 (germline): MNHEY, SVGAGI. V dropped 7 bases and J dropped 0; count of bases not matched to a gene: 6. This CDR3 contains 15 residues.

The V gene is TRBV20-1, the J gene TRBJ1-2; 7 bases match TRBD1. CDR1 and CDR2 (germline): DFQATT, SNEGSKA (reference sequence). After removal of 3 bases from V and 7 bases from J, the junction contained 8 bases not matched to a gene. The length of the CDR3 is 13 residues. The CDR3 here is CSASEGASGGYTF. The DNA of the CDR3 is TGCAGTGCTAGTGAGGGGGCGAGTGGTGGCTACACCTTC.

The V and J genes are TRBV5-1 and TRBJ1-1; a possible D gene is TRBD1 (6 bases). This CDR3 comprises 14 residues. V was pared by 4 bases and J by 1 base, with 11 bases between. Per germline, CDR1 SGHRS and CDR2 YFSETQ. The CDR3 sequence is CASSAQGQNTEAFF. CDR3 DNA sequence: TGCGCCAGCAGCGCCCAGGGGCAGAACACTGAAGCTTTCTTT.

This clone was observed a single time. The chain has TRBV18 and TRBJ1-5; 7 bases line up with TRBD1. CDR1 and CDR2 from the germline V gene are KGHSH and LQKENI. Trimming cost V 9 bases and J 6 bases; bases outside gene matches: 11. This CDR3 is 14 amino acids long. The CDR3 loop reads CASSGQVDVQPQHF. In nucleotides, the CDR3 is TGTGCCAGTTCAGGACAGGTTGACGTTCAGCCCCAGCATTTT.

The chain joins TRBV3-1 (or the pseudogene TRBV3-2) to TRBJ2-3; 10 nucleotides line up with TRBD2. Germline V lookup: CDR1 LGHDT, CDR2 YNNKEL (reference sequence). The trim removed 4 bases at V and 5 bases at J, leaving 6 bases unmatched. The CDR3 spans 15 residues. CDR3 residues: CASSPRTSGLDTQYF. CDR3 coding DNA: TGTGCCAGCAGCCCCCGGACTAGCGGACTAGATACGCAGTATTTT.

This chain links TRBV4-1 with TRBJ1-2, with D perhaps matching TRBD1 (5 bases). There are 16 residues in the CDR3. V was clipped by 2 bases and J by 4 bases, with 17 bases between them. The germline V gene encodes CDR1 MGHRA and CDR2 YSYEKL. For the CDR3, the DNA is TGCGCCAGCAGCCAACCCATCCGGGGGGTGAGCTATGGCTACACCTTC. It yields the protein CASSQPIRGVSYGYTF.

A word on this clone: This sample includes further DNA sequences coding for the same CDR3. The rearrangement links TRBV19 to TRBJ1-1; 7 bases agree with TRBD1. V gave up 3 bases and J gave up 6 bases; unmatched junction bases: 10. The CDR3 sequence is 15 residues long. Germline V gene lookup returns CDR1 LNHDA and CDR2 SQIVND (reference sequence). The CDR3 DNA is TGTGCCAGTAGTATCCTAGAGGGGCAGGGGGCTGAAGCTTTCTTT. This codes for CASSILEGQGAEAFF.

CDR3 DNA sequence: TGTGCCAGCAGCCAATCGACAGGTACAATCTATGGCTACACCTTC. Translated, it gives CASSQSTGTIYGYTF. V usage is TRBV4-2 and J usage is TRBJ1-2; D perhaps matches TRBD1 (6 bases). This CDR3 is built from 15 residues. Trimming pared 2 bases from V and 4 bases from J, leaving 14 bases between. The germline V gene has CDR1 LGHNA and CDR2 YNFKEQ.

J is TRBJ2-7 and V is TRBV11-2; 8 bases fit TRBD2. V lost 0 bases, J lost 2 bases, and 6 bases stayed unmatched. The CDR3 contains 16 residues. CDR1 and CDR2 (germline): SGHAT, FQNNGV. CDR3 loop: CASSLDGSGVAYEQYF. CDR3 bases: TGTGCCAGCAGCTTAGACGGTAGCGGGGTTGCCTACGAGCAGTACTTC.

This clone has a handful of counts. The sample has other DNA sequences that encode this CDR3 too. The gene calls are TRBV18 and TRBJ1-5; 7 bases agree with TRBD1. This CDR3 comprises 13 residues. The junction had 0 bases not matched to a gene; V was cut back by 3 bases and J by 4 bases. Germline CDR1 KGHSH, CDR2 LQKENI. CDR3 in amino acids: CASSPDRNQPQHF. CDR3 nucleotide sequence: TGTGCCAGCTCACCGGACAGGAATCAGCCCCAGCATTTT. Filled out from reference TRBV18 and TRBJ1-5, the complete variable domain reads NAGVMQNPRHLVRRRGQEARLRCSPMKGHSHVYWYRQLPEEGLKFMVYLQKENIIDESGMPKERFSAEFPKEGPSILRIQQVVRGDSAAYFCASSPDRNQPQHFGDGTRLSIL.

The gene calls are TRBV10-3 and TRBJ1-5, with D possibly matching TRBD1 (5 bases). V was trimmed by 4 bases and J by 7 bases, leaving 14 bases between them. The CDR3 is 14 residues long. Germline CDR1 is ENHRY and CDR2 is SYGVKD. CDR3 protein: CAISGQGGGQPQHF. CDR3 DNA sequence: TGTGCCATCAGTGGGCAGGGCGGAGGGCAGCCCCAGCATTTT.

Comment on this clone: Distinct nucleotide sequences in the sample also encode this CDR3. V gene TRBV18 combines with J gene TRBJ1-2; D not resolved. CDR1 is KGHSH and CDR2 is LQKENI in the germline V gene. V lost 0 bases and J 5 bases, leaving 7 bases between the germline ends. The CDR3 is 13 amino acids. CDR3 residues: CASSPPTGYGYTF. As DNA, the CDR3 is TGTGCCAGCTCACCACCGACGGGGTATGGCTACACCTTC.